This T cell receptor (beta chain) appears in the sequencing data of a study of cytomegalovirus exposure and HLA in healthy donors. Primers: 60 Vbeta forward and 13 Jbeta reverse. Sequencing used immunoSEQ multiplex PCR; TCRdb keeps in-frame clones, though not all of them. The table has approximately 170,000 clones, approximately 79% seen once. Specimen: PBMCs. The TCR originated in a woman aged 18-29 years in good health and CMV-seronegative.

The CDR3 loop is CASSPSSGGAWGEQYF. CDR3 DNA: TGCGCCAGCAGCCCTAGTAGCGGGGGGGCCTGGGGCGAGCAGTACTTC. The chain combines TRBV5-1 with TRBJ2-7, with 11 bases matching TRBD2. The CDR3 extends over 16 amino acids. With V trimmed by 4 bases and J by 6 bases, 12 bases remained unmatched. From germline, CDR1 is SGHRS and CDR2 YFSETQ.